The present T cell receptor beta chain was sequenced within a study of spatial heterogeneity in lung cancer. About the research overall: Raw reads contained each unique TCR and UMI combination more than ten times on average.

Overall study findings and caveats: For expanded intratumoral alpha and beta TCRs, counts tracked tumor mutation counts.

The germline V gene has CDR1 DFQATT and CDR2 SNEGSKA (reference sequence). V lost 3 bases and J lost 3; bases outside the gene matches: 7. The CDR3 runs 15 residues. The time point: sample taken at primary tumor resection. Without sorting, whole RNA was sequenced from tumor, nontumor lung or frozen PBMC. Unique molecular identifiers tagged every individual TCR cDNA molecule. TCRdb fed the 5' RACE reads into MiXCR, producing one record per CDR3 protein. The data show about 3,100 distinct CDR3 sequences, with approximately 11% seen just once and approximately 12% held by the top ten. This clonotype was detected many times. As yet, its antigen is unknown. Since the library was made to target alpha chains, this beta chain is a stray read and its abundance is not meaningful.

Sequenced here: lung tumor tissue, sampled at surgery. The genes are TRBV20-1 and TRBJ2-1; 8 positions agree with TRBD2. The sequence derives from a male donor with early-stage non-small cell lung cancer. In nucleotides, the CDR3 is TGCAGTGCTAGCTTCGCGGGGGGACGCTACAATGAGCAGTTCTTC. Translated: CSASFAGGRYNEQFF.